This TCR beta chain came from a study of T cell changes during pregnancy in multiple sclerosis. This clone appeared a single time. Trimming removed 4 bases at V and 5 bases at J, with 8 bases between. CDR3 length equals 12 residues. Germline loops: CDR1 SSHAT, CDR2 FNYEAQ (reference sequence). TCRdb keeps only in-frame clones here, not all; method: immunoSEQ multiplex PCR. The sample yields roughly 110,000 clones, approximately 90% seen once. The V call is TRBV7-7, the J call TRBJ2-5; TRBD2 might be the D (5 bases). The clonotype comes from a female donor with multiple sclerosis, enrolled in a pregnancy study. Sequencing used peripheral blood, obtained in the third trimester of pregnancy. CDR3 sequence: CASSSGSETQYF. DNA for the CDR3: TGTGCCAGCAGCTCGGGAAGTGAGACCCAGTACTTC.